This T cell receptor (beta chain) was captured in a study of shared clonotypes between healthy human individuals. V trimming: 4 bases; J trimming: 2 bases; junction bases outside the gene matches: 12. The CDR3 runs to 18 residues. Germline V gene sequence: CDR1 SGHDN, CDR2 FVKESK. The naive CD8 subset, CD45RO-negative cells positively selected for CCR7, excluded terminally differentiated effector memory CD45RA+ cells. This clone appeared once. Using immunoSEQ multiplex PCR, the repertoire was profiled, and TCRdb retains in-frame clones only, with some absent. The sample consists of hundreds of thousands of clones, about 96% of them appearing once.

The TCR sequence derives from a woman younger than 45 in good health. Sequenced sample: naive CD8+ T cells sorted from blood. The chain has TRBV14 and TRBJ2-2; TRBD1 agrees at 8 bases. The CDR3 nucleotides read TGTGCCAGCAGCCCGGGACAGGCCCTCCTATTTAACACCGGGGAGCTGTTTTTT. Translating gives CASSPGQALLFNTGELFF. The full variable domain, with the rest looked up from reference TRBV14 and TRBJ2-2, is EAGVTQFPSHSVIEKGQTVTLRCDPISGHDNLYWYRRVMGKEIKFLLHFVKESKQDESGMPNNRFLAERTGGTYSTLKVQPAELEDSGVYFCASSPGQALLFNTGELFFGEGSRLTVL.